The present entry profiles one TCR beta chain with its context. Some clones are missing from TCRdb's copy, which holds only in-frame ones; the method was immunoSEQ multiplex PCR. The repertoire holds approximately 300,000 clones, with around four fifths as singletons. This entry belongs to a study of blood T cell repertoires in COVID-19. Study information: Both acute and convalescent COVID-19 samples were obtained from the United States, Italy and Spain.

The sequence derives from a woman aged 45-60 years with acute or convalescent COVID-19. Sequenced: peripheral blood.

CDR3 nucleotides: TGTGCCAGCAGTTTTGGACAGAGGGCTGAAGCTTTCTTT. This codes for CASSFGQRAEAFF. This sequence joins TRBV6-5 and TRBJ1-1, with a weak D call TRBD1 (6 bases). The V gene's germline CDR1 is MNHEY and CDR2 SVGAGI. CDR3 size: 13 residues. V was shortened by 4 bases and J by 6 bases, with 12 bases between the two germline ends.